This TCR beta chain was sequenced in a study of T cell responses to AZD1222 COVID-19 vaccine. The overall study: Pooled together were second doses at about 4 or about 12 weeks.

The V and J ends lost 5 bases and 0 bases respectively, with 10 bases between them. This CDR3 has 15 residues. Germline CDR1 and CDR2: KGHDR and SFDVKD. Notes on the study in general: Two AZD1222 administrations were followed by greater Spike-specific TCR breadth and depth. Possibly, clonal diversity was underestimated; donors were largely white British and included more females. Spike-wide coverage was observed for vaccine-associated CD4 TCRs, with dominant responses at 160-218 and 743-854.

This table comes from immunoSEQ multiplex PCR, and its TCRdb copy is limited to in-frame clones, with some not included. This table has fewer than 150,000 clones, 85% to 90% appearing once. About this clone itself: Its antigen is unidentified.

Sequencing used peripheral blood, obtained on day 0 of AZD1222 vaccination. The source of this sequence is an adult in good health. The J gene is TRBJ1-3, the V gene TRBV24-1; D call uncertain. Here the CDR3 reads CATSAAPSSGNTIYF. CDR3 in DNA: TGTGCCACCAGTGCAGCCCCAAGCTCTGGAAACACCATATATTTT.